This T cell receptor (beta chain) emerged from a study of T cells in Graves' hyperthyroidism and ophthalmopathy. Findings of the study overall: Blood held most thyroid clonotypes expanded above 0.001 frequency.

Germline V gene sequence: CDR1 SGHAT, CDR2 FQNNGV. V was cut by 2 bases and J by 6 bases, with 13 bases left in between. This CDR3 contains 15 residues. As for this clonotype: Antigen: not known.

RNA transcripts provided the source from which TCR beta CDR3 regions were amplified. TCR CDR3 underwent first-round RT-PCR with the HTBI primer set. TCRdb re-derived calls from the multiplex PCR reads in MiXCR, one entry per CDR3 protein. Of approximately 300,000 distinct CDR3 sequences in the sample, around a fifth were seen once. The chain has TRBV11-2 and TRBJ2-2; the D is unclear. This TCR came from a man between 50 and 59 years old with Graves' ophthalmopathy. The material sequenced was blood. Here the CDR3 DNA reads TGTGCCAGCAGCTTATCGTGGCAGTATGCCGGGGAGCTGTTTTTT. This gives the protein CASSLSWQYAGELFF.